This T cell receptor (beta chain) originates from a study of siplizumab effects on memory and regulatory T cells. Study-wide results and limits: Researchers could map only a minor fraction of alloreactive clones to unstimulated subsets. The apparent diversity of naive T cells exceeded that of memory cells, and naive T cells seemed to make a major contribution to the alloresponse.

V lost 5 bases to trimming and J lost 0 bases, with 7 bases between them. Germline V gene sequence: CDR1 SEHNR, CDR2 FQNEAQ (reference sequence). This CDR3 has 14 residues. Assays covered roughly 9.8 x 10^4 TCR templates per sample. The method was immunoSEQ multiplex PCR; TCRdb's version includes in-frame clones alone and lacks a portion of them. The table includes over 100,000 clones, 80% to 95% detected once. On this clone itself: The antigen is undetermined.

V gene TRBV7-9 combines with J gene TRBJ1-4; no definite D call. The sequenced material came from CD4+ T cells sorted from blood. The clonotype originates from a human donor in good health. The DNA for the CDR3 is TGTGCCAGCAGCAATTTTGCAACTAATGAAAAACTGTTTTTT. Its protein is CASSNFATNEKLFF. Full variable domain (outside the CDR3, taken from reference TRBV7-9 and TRBJ1-4): DTGVSQNPRHKITKRGQNVTFRCDPISEHNRLYWYRQTLGQGPEFLTYFQNEAQLEKSRLLSDRFSAERPKGSFSTLEIQRTEQGDSAMYLCASSNFATNEKLFFGSGTQLSVL.